This T cell receptor beta chain was profiled in a study of shared clonotypes between healthy human individuals. Points on this clone: Its specificity is not known.

Study observations and caveats: In four donors, about 5% of naive CD4 clonotypes appeared in common.

Germline assignment: CDR1 DFQATT and CDR2 SNEGSKA (reference sequence). The germline V and J ends were trimmed by 4 bases and 8 bases, with 11 bases remaining between them. This CDR3 comprises 11 residues. Sequencing used immunoSEQ multiplex PCR; TCRdb keeps in-frame clones, though not all of them. The table has approximately 2.1 million clones, approximately 93% seen once. The donors were all Caucasian adults (living in Nashville, Tennessee). The specimen sequenced was naive CD4+ T cells from PBMCs. This sample's subset: CD45RA+ positively selected. The source of this sequence is a young man in good health. Some clones in this sample may be carry-over from other donors' samples. This chain connects TRBV20-1 to TRBJ1-1; no reliable D call. This CDR3 is CSAKITWEAFF. The CDR3 nucleotides are TGCAGTGCTAAAATAACGTGGGAAGCTTTCTTT.